Below, 31 T cell receptor beta chains from the same sample are listed, as sequenced in a study of T cells after yellow fever vaccination. One entry per CDR3 protein results from TCRdb running MiXCR on the 5' RACE reads. The table records 110,000 or so distinct CDR3 sequences, more than 5.5% of them present only once. The sequenced sample was CD4+ T cells sorted from PBMCs, obtained 45 days after the first yellow fever vaccination. The receptors were gathered from a man aged 18 to 29 who received the YFV17D yellow fever vaccine.

This clonotype was detected ten times or more. The chain uses TRBV18 and TRBJ1-3; no clear D. The length of the CDR3 is 13 residues. Germline V gives CDR1 KGHSH, CDR2 LQKENI. Trimming shortened V by 2 bases and J by 4 bases, and 6 bases separated the two germline ends. The CDR3, as DNA: TGTGCCAGCTCACCAGGGGAAGGAAACACCATATATTTT. Translated, it gives CASSPGEGNTIYF. The full variable domain, its missing parts supplied by reference TRBV18 and TRBJ1-3, is NAGVMQNPRHLVRRRGQEARLRCSPMKGHSHVYWYRQLPEEGLKFMVYLQKENIIDESGMPKERFSAEFPKEGPSILRIQQVVRGDSAAYFCASSPGEGNTIYFGEGSWLTVV.

This clonotype was recorded at least ten times. V and J are TRBV15 and TRBJ2-4; no definite D call. From germline, CDR1 is LNHNV and CDR2 YYDKDF (reference sequence). The CDR3 spans 14 residues. The V end was cut by 0 bases, the J end by 6 bases, with 9 bases between. The CDR3 DNA reads as TGTGCCACCAGCAGAGATCACCCGGGAAACATTCAGTACTTC. This encodes CATSRDHPGNIQYF.

Many counts were recorded for this clonotype. The chain has TRBV5-1 and TRBJ2-1, with 13 bases aligning to TRBD2. The CDR3 is 15 residues long. The germline CDR1 and CDR2 sequences are SGHRS and YFSETQ. V dropped 4 bases and J dropped 5; count of bases not matched to a gene: 3. The CDR3 loop reads CASSMGLAGHNEQFF. CDR3 nucleotides: TGCGCCAGCAGCATGGGACTAGCGGGGCACAATGAGCAGTTCTTC.

In this sample, this clonotype turned up a few times. This rearrangement joins TRBV6-2 or TRBV6-3 to TRBJ1-2; D gene unclear. V was shortened by 6 bases and J by 8 bases, with 16 bases between the two germline ends. This CDR3 spans 13 amino acids. The germline gives CDR1 MNHEY, CDR2 SVGEGT. The CDR3 sequence: CASSPPHSAGYTF. CDR3 DNA: TGTGCCAGCAGCCCCCCCCACAGTGCCGGCTACACCTTC.

The CDR3 is CASSGILSNQPQHF. The CDR3 DNA is TGTGCCAGCAGTGGAATACTTAGCAATCAGCCCCAGCATTTT. The J gene is TRBJ1-5, the V gene TRBV12-3 or TRBV12-4; D not resolved. V lost 5 bases and J lost 0, with 8 bases in between. The CDR3 has 14 residues.

The sample holds many counts of this clonotype. The genes are TRBV9 and TRBJ2-3; TRBD1 might be the D (5 bases). The CDR3 sequence is 14 residues long. The germline V and J ends were trimmed by 0 bases and 0 bases, with 5 bases remaining between them. Germline V CDR1 and CDR2: SGDLS, YYNGEE. CDR3 coding DNA: TGTGCCAGCAGCGTAGGGGGCAGCACAGATACGCAGTATTTT. This gives the protein CASSVGGSTDTQYF.

In its sample, this clonotype was seen many times. The V and J genes are TRBV3-1 and TRBJ2-7; TRBD1 agrees at 7 bases. Trimming removed 4 bases from V and 6 bases from J; junction bases left unmatched: 3. CDR1 and CDR2 (germline): LGHDT, YNNKEL (reference sequence). The CDR3 is 12 amino acids. CDR3 sequence: CASSRQGAEQYV. CDR3 in DNA: TGTGCCAGCAGCCGACAGGGTGCCGAGCAGTACGTC.

This clonotype was picked up many times. This chain links TRBV5-6 with TRBJ2-3; D possibly corresponds to TRBD2 (6 bases). V lost 1 base, J lost 2 bases, and 20 bases lay in between. Looked up from germline, CDR1 is SGHDT and CDR2 is YYEEEE. The CDR3 is 18 amino acids. DNA for the CDR3: TGTGCCAGCAGCTTGTTTTGGTTGGCTAGCGTAAACACAGATACGCAGTATTTT. The encoded protein is CASSLFWLASVNTDTQYF.

This clonotype was observed many times. The rearrangement links TRBV7-2 to TRBJ1-5; unclear D gene. The germline V gene encodes CDR1 SGHTA and CDR2 FQGNSA. Trimming shortened V by 7 bases and J by 6 bases, and 16 bases separated the two germline ends. The CDR3 loop spans 14 amino acids. CDR3 DNA sequence: TGTGCCAGCACCAAAAATGAACCCGGTCAGCCCCAGCATTTT. This codes for CASTKNEPGQPQHF. Full variable domain (remainder filled in from reference TRBV7-2 and TRBJ1-5): GAGVSQSPSNKVTEKGKDVELRCDPISGHTALYWYRQSLGQGLEFLIYFQGNSAPDKSGLPSDRFSAERTGGSVSTLTIQRTQQEDSAVYLCASTKNEPGQPQHFGDGTRLSIL.

This clonotype has at least ten counts. V and J are TRBV9 and TRBJ1-1; TRBD1 agrees at 7 bases. Germline V gene sequence: CDR1 SGDLS, CDR2 YYNGEE. Losses at the gene ends were 4 bases for V and 4 bases for J; bases not matched to a gene: 13. CDR3 length equals 16 residues. The CDR3 loop reads CASSLPGGDWGTEAFF. CDR3 sequence (DNA): TGTGCCAGCAGCCTTCCAGGGGGGGATTGGGGCACTGAAGCTTTCTTT.

There are many counts of this clonotype. The rearrangement uses TRBV6-1 and TRBJ1-4; no definite D call. V was clipped by 6 bases and J by 8 bases, with 13 bases between them. The V gene's germline CDR1 is MNHNS and CDR2 SASEGT. CDR3 size: 13 residues. CDR3 nucleotides: TGTGCCAGCAGCCCCCGGGAGTTAGAAAAACTGTTTTTT. It specifies CASSPRELEKLFF.

Of note for this clonotype: A much larger clone sits a single nucleotide away, making a read error possible. In DNA form, the CDR3 reads TGTGCCAGCAGTCCCTCTGAGGCCAAAAACATTCAGTACTTC. This codes for CASSPSEAKNIQYF. This chain uses TRBV28 with TRBJ2-4; no clear D gene. CDR3 length equals 14 residues. CDR1 and CDR2 (germline): MDHEN, SYDVKM. V was pared by 5 bases and J by 1 base, with 9 bases between.

Many counts were recorded for this clonotype. This chain links TRBV5-1 with TRBJ2-7; TRBD1 or TRBD2 may be the D gene (7 bases each). The CDR3 spans 14 residues. Per germline, CDR1 SGHRS and CDR2 YFSETQ. V was shortened by 4 bases and J by 3 bases, with 14 bases between the two germline ends. The CDR3 region has the DNA TGCGCCAGCAGCGTTCAGGGGGGGCACTACGAGCAGTACGTC. It translates to CASSVQGGHYEQYV.

This clonotype showed up many times. The chain joins TRBV5-6 to TRBJ1-6, with D hard to call. The length of the CDR3 is 12 residues. Germline CDR1 is SGHDT and CDR2 is YYEEEE. V lost 3 bases to trimming and J lost 8 bases, with 6 bases between them. The CDR3 sequence is CASSSQYSPLHF. The DNA for the CDR3 is TGTGCCAGCAGCTCCCAATATTCACCCCTCCACTTT.

This clonotype was seen many times. V and J are TRBV5-6 and TRBJ2-3; D may be TRBD1 (6 bases). V was pared by 1 base and J by 4 bases, with 22 bases between. The CDR3 totals 18 residues. Germline V CDR1 and CDR2: SGHDT, YYEEEE. The CDR3 reads CASSLRGHVISYADTQYF. In nucleotides, the CDR3 is TGTGCCAGCAGCTTGAGGGGACATGTTATCTCTTACGCAGATACGCAGTATTTT. The entire variable domain, with the rest obtained from reference TRBV5-6 and TRBJ2-3, is as follows: DAGVTQSPTHLIKTRGQQVTLRCSPKSGHDTVSWYQQALGQGPQFIFQYYEEEERQRGNFPDRFSGHQFPNYSSELNVNALLLGDSALYLCASSLRGHVISYADTQYFGPGTRLTVL.

This clonotype was counted many times. The chain carries TRBV5-1 and TRBJ2-3; D unclear. CDR1 is SGHRS and CDR2 is YFSETQ in the germline V gene. Trimming left V 0 bases short and J 2 bases short, with 13 bases between. The CDR3 contains 16 residues. The DNA for the CDR3 is TGCGCCAGCAGCTTGGAGGTTGAAAGATACACAGATACGCAGTATTTT. It encodes CASSLEVERYTDTQYF.

This clonotype has ten or more counts. J is TRBJ1-5 and V is TRBV20-1, with D possibly TRBD1 on 5 matching bases. Germline V gives CDR1 DFQATT, CDR2 SNEGSKA (reference sequence). With 6 bases removed from V and 9 bases from J, the gap between germline ends came to 15 bases. The length of the CDR3 is 12 residues. The CDR3 loop reads CSAGAGLGPQHF. The CDR3 nucleotides read TGCAGTGCAGGGGCAGGCCTAGGGCCCCAGCATTTT.

This clonotype appeared many times. The chain joins TRBV11-2 to TRBJ2-5, with 9 bases that match TRBD1. V shed 6 bases and J 4 bases; nucleotides not matched to a gene: 9. The CDR3 consists of 15 residues. From germline, CDR1 is SGHAT and CDR2 FQNNGV. CDR3 DNA: TGTGCCAGCAGTAACTACAGGGGGCGAGGAGAGACCCAGTACTTC. Translated: CASSNYRGRGETQYF. The full variable domain, in which reference TRBV11-2 and TRBJ2-5 provide the parts outside the CDR3, is EAGVAQSPRYKIIEKRQSVAFWCNPISGHATLYWYQQILGQGPKLLIQFQNNGVVDDSQLPKDRFSAERLKGVDSTLKIQPAKLEDSAVYLCASSNYRGRGETQYFGPGTRLLVL.

This clonotype was counted many times. J is TRBJ2-3 and V is TRBV11-2, with D perhaps TRBD2 (5 bases). The CDR3 runs to 14 residues. V lost 3 bases to trimming and J lost 0 bases, with 7 bases between them. In germline, CDR1 is SGHAT, CDR2 FQNNGV. CDR3 amino acids: CASSLRLSTDTQYF. CDR3 coding DNA: TGTGCCAGCAGCTTGAGACTAAGCACAGATACGCAGTATTTT.

At least ten counts were recorded for this clonotype. The V gene is TRBV7-3, the J gene TRBJ2-3, with a possible D match to TRBD1 (6 bases). The CDR3 is made up of 15 amino acids. The V end was cut by 3 bases, the J end by 1 base, with 11 bases between. Germline CDR1 reads SGHTA; CDR2 reads FQGTGA. The CDR3 nucleotides are TGTGCCAGCAGCTTTTCACAGGGCGGCACAGATACGCAGTATTTT. Translated, it gives CASSFSQGGTDTQYF.

The chain couples TRBV13 to TRBJ2-4; D gene unclear. Trimming cost V 6 bases and J 3 bases, with 12 bases left between them. Germline V gene lookup returns CDR1 PRHDT and CDR2 FYEKMQ (reference sequence). The CDR3 extends over 14 amino acids. The CDR3 DNA reads as TGTGCCAGCAGGGACCGGTCGGGCAAAAACATTCAGTACTTC. Translating it yields CASRDRSGKNIQYF.

This clonotype has a count of ten or more. This rearrangement joins TRBV19 to TRBJ1-1; no clear D. The CDR3 loop spans 13 amino acids. Germline V gene data show CDR1 as LNHDA and CDR2 as SQIVND (reference sequence). V was pared by 3 bases and J by 8 bases, with 13 bases between. The CDR3, as DNA: TGTGCCAGTAGTATGCTCCTGGACGGGGAAGCTTTCTTT. Translation: CASSMLLDGEAFF.

This clonotype showed up many times. The chain carries TRBV12-3 or TRBV12-4 and TRBJ1-1; TRBD1 matches at 8 bases. With V trimmed by 2 bases and J by 3 bases, 2 bases remained unmatched. The CDR3 totals 14 residues. The CDR3 DNA follows: TGTGCCAGCAGTTTATACAGGGGGGACACTGAAGCTTTCTTT. Translation: CASSLYRGDTEAFF.

This clonotype was seen many times. CDR3 nucleotides: TGCGCCAGCAACGCGGACTCTGGGGCCAACGTCCTGACTTTC. The encoded protein is CASNADSGANVLTF. The rearrangement links TRBV5-1 to TRBJ2-6, with D unresolved. Per the germline V gene, CDR1 is SGHRS and CDR2 is YFSETQ. The CDR3 contains 14 residues. The V end was cut by 6 bases, the J end by 0 bases, with 7 bases between.

This clonotype was observed a handful of times. The gene calls are TRBV13 and TRBJ2-1, with 9 bases matching TRBD2. The CDR3 spans 16 residues. The germline V gene has CDR1 PRHDT and CDR2 FYEKMQ (reference sequence). Germline trimming cut 0 bases from V and 7 bases from J; bases unmatched to any gene: 7. CDR3 bases: TGTGCCAGCAGCTTAGGTCCGGGCGGGGGGGTTAATGAGCAGTTCTTC. Protein product: CASSLGPGGGVNEQFF.

This clonotype was observed a few times. The chain employs TRBV13 and TRBJ1-1; 7 bases line up with TRBD1. The V segment lost 4 bases and the J segment 9 bases; nucleotides outside the gene matches: 8. Germline V gene data show CDR1 as PRHDT and CDR2 as FYEKMQ (reference sequence). The CDR3 is made up of 13 amino acids. Here the CDR3 DNA reads TGTGCCAGCAGCTCCAACAGGGGTAAGAAAGCTTTCTTT. Residues: CASSSNRGKKAFF.

This clonotype has more than one count but fewer than ten. This rearrangement joins TRBV7-9 to TRBJ1-6, with D uncertain. This CDR3 has 15 residues. Trimming left V 5 bases short and J 7 bases short, with 15 bases between. CDR1 is SEHNR, CDR2 FQNEAQ, per germline (reference sequence). CDR3 in DNA: TGTGCCAGCAGCCCCCCTGCCACTGGCAATTCACCCCTCCACTTT. As protein: CASSPPATGNSPLHF.

This clonotype showed up many times. The chain carries TRBV7-6 and TRBJ2-5; D unclear. CDR1 and CDR2 (germline): SGHVS, FNYEAQ. V was pared by 1 base and J by 0 bases, with 6 bases between. The CDR3 extends over 14 amino acids. The CDR3 here is CASSLGTNQETQYF. The CDR3 DNA follows: TGTGCCAGCAGCTTAGGTACTAACCAAGAGACCCAGTACTTC.

This clonotype showed up many times. The J gene is TRBJ2-1, the V gene TRBV7-2, with 10 bases identical to TRBD2. In germline, CDR1 is SGHTA, CDR2 FQGNSA. The CDR3 runs 15 residues. Trimming cost V 0 bases and J 5 bases; bases outside gene matches: 1. The CDR3 DNA reads TGTGCCAGCAGCTTAGCTAGCGGGGGGAACAATGAGCAGTTCTTC. Its translation is CASSLASGGNNEQFF.

This clonotype was recorded many times. The genes are TRBV11-3 and TRBJ2-1; TRBD1 matches at 9 bases. The junction had 10 bases not matched to a gene; V was cut back by 4 bases and J by 9 bases. This CDR3 is 15 amino acids long. Germline values: CDR1 SGHNT, CDR2 YENEEA. The CDR3 DNA follows: TGTGCCAGCAGCTCACCGGGACAGGGTGTAAGTGAGCAGTTCTTC. Translated, it gives CASSSPGQGVSEQFF.

This clonotype has ten or more counts. V is TRBV28 and J is TRBJ2-3; D unresolved. The CDR3 spans 12 residues. Trimming removed 3 bases at V and 5 bases at J, with 6 bases between. Germline V gives CDR1 MDHEN, CDR2 SYDVKM. CDR3 DNA sequence: TGTGCCAGCAGTTTGCCCCTAGATACGCAGTATTTT. Translation gives CASSLPLDTQYF.